The clone carrying this TCR beta chain has just a few counts. Its antigen is as yet unknown. Per germline, CDR1 SGHTA and CDR2 FQGNSA. This CDR3 region has 14 residues. V dropped 2 bases and J dropped 4 bases, with 8 bases sitting between them. A multiplex PCR was run with 60 Vbeta primers and 13 Jbeta primers. Here immunoSEQ multiplex PCR was the method, and the copy in TCRdb shows in-frame clones only, minus some. Of about 190,000 clones detected, around 85% appear once; the ten largest clones hold 6.3%. This specimen belongs to a study of cytomegalovirus exposure and HLA in healthy donors. Study results and caveats: Most TCR beta V segments were productive about 90% or about 30% of the time in an earlier analysis. In a later analysis, parvovirus B19, influenza, CMV and Epstein-Barr virus appeared linked to several top co-occurrence clusters.

This chain joins TRBV7-2 and TRBJ2-2; D remains ambiguous. The source is a middle-aged man in good health and CMV-seropositive. The sample was PBMCs. CDR3 DNA sequence: TGTGCCAGCAGCTTAAAATTCTTCACCGGGGAGCTGTTTTTT. It codes for CASSLKFFTGELFF.